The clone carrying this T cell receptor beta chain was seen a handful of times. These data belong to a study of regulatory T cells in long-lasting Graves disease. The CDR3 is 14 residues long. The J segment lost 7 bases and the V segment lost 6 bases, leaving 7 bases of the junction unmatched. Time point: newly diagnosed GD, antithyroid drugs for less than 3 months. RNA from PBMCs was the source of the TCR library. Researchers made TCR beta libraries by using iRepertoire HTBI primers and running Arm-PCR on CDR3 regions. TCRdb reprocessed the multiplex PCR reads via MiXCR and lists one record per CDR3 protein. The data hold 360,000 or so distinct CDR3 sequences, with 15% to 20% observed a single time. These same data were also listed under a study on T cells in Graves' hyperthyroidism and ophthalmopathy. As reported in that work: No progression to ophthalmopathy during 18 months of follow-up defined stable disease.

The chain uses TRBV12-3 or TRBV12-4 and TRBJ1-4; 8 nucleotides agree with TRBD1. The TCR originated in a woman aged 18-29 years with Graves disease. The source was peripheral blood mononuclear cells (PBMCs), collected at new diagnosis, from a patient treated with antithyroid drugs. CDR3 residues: CASSRTGGAEKLFF. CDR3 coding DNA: TGTGCCAGCAGCAGAACAGGGGGGGCTGAAAAACTGTTTTTT.